This T cell receptor (beta chain) was captured by sequencing in a study of identical twins (dated by TCRdb to the mid-2010s). As for the study more broadly: TCR alpha and beta repertoires from monozygotic twins, unrelated adults of various ages and cord blood were deep-sequenced to test whether fetal clonotypes persist. Replicate twin experiments were performed at different times using different library preparation protocols to rule out contamination.

Concerning this clonotype: Its antigen remains unidentified. It has no much larger one-base neighbor in the sample; base qualities were not kept.

V trim: 5 bases; J trim: 7 bases; unmatched bases: 8. The germline V gene (reference sequence) supplies CDR1 DFQATT and CDR2 SNEGSKA. From its cysteine to its phenylalanine, the CDR3 spans 16 amino acids. Kept here is only the CDR3 DNA, which spans 48 bases and is read in frame from base 1. What the work shows at the level of the full study, not this receptor alone: Out-of-frame TCR alpha sharing in monozygotic twins was systematically underestimated by recombination models, whereas sharing between unrelated individuals was in agreement with the recombination models. Zero-insertion analyses could be partly confounded by invariant T cells such as MAIT and iNKT, although diverse VJ usage argued against such confounding for most clonotypes. Compared with coincidental sharing between unrelated individuals, an excess of low generation-probability sequences was observed among out-of-frame TCR alpha sequences shared between twins. Because the same donors could not be followed over many years, the conclusions relied on cross-sectional statistical analysis. In beta out-of-frame sequences, excess twin sharing was weaker, because having fewer shared sequences lowered the signal-to-noise ratio. Fewer insertions were carried by abundant cord blood beta clonotypes; a weaker similar trend was observed in young adult naive repertoires, while no such trend was observed in memory repertoires.

Every donor in the study was a healthy Caucasian. Three unrelated non-twin adults were also sequenced: a male aged 18 to 30, a male aged 50 to 59 and a female aged 50 to 59. Miltenyi CD45RO+ enrichment and human naive T-cell isolation kits were used to isolate memory (CD45RO+) and naive T cells from PBMC. Library preparation used 5' RACE. Sequenced on an Illumina HiSeq 2000. Template switching introduced a universal primer binding site; the final cDNA contained a unique molecular identifier, enabling accurate counting of TCR cDNA molecules. First-strand cDNA for TCR alpha and beta chains was synthesized from specific primers in the conserved constant-segment region. To control for contamination, each cDNA library was double barcoded with a SMART-Mk sample barcode plus Illumina barcodes. Two successive PCR steps introduced TruSeq adapter sequences along with Illumina sample barcodes. TCR alpha and beta cDNA libraries were sequenced on the Illumina HiSeq platform with custom primers. From the authors' description of their analysis: Raw reads were processed with MiGEC to extract unique molecular identifiers, and MiXCR was used to determine CDR3 positions. Recombination models were inferred per individual with the repgenHMM and IGoR tools using an EM algorithm. Shared clonotypes were analyzed with the tcR package in R, and sharing was normalized by the product of cloneset sizes. Out-of-frame nonproductive sequences were analyzed to study raw recombination free of thymic and clonal selection effects. TCRdb reworked the public reads: Q25 trimming with fastp, MiXCR clone assembly, productive beta chains retained. Under each unique CDR3 protein, matching rows form one entry showing the most common genes and DNA. TCRdb, not the original authors, processed these V and J calls. The sample yields 350,000 to 400,000 distinct CDR3 sequences; 7% to 9.5% were counted once. The ten largest account for roughly 8.7% of the sample.

The sequence links TRBV20-1 to TRBJ2-1, with 16 bases in between that match TRBD2. Sequencing was done on a sample of naive T cells sorted from blood. The cell subset or site label corresponds to: cells isolated with a human naive T-cell isolation kit. The source is a woman aged 50 to 60 in good health. The CDR3 region: CSAPAGLAGGRNEQFF. DNA sequence: TGCAGTGCTCCGGCGGGACTAGCGGGAGGGCGGAATGAGCAGTTCTTC.